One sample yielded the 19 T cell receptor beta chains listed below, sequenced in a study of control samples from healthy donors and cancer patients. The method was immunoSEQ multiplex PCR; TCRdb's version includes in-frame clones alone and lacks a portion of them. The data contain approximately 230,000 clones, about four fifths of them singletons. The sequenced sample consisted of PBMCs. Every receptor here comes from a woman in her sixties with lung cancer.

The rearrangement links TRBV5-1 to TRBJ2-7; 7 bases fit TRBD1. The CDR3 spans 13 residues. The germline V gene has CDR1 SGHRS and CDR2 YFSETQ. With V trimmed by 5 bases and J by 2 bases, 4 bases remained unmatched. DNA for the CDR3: TGCGCCAGCAGTCCGGGACAGACCTACGAGCAGTACTTC. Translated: CASSPGQTYEQYF. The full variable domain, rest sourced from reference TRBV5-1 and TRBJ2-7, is KAGVTQTPRYLIKTRGQQVTLSCSPISGHRSVSWYQQTPGQGLQFLFEYFSETQRNKGNFPGRFSGRQFSNSRSEMNVSTLELGDSALYLCASSPGQTYEQYFGPGTRLTVT.

CDR3 amino acids: CASSLGRRAAYEQYF. The CDR3 DNA follows: TGTGCCAGCAGCCTAGGGAGGAGGGCCGCCTACGAGCAGTACTTC. This chain links TRBV7-8 with TRBJ2-7; D may be TRBD2 (6 bases). Germline CDR1 and CDR2: SGHVS and FQNEAQ. Deletions cut 5 bases from V and 2 bases from J, with 16 bases between. The CDR3 contains 15 residues.

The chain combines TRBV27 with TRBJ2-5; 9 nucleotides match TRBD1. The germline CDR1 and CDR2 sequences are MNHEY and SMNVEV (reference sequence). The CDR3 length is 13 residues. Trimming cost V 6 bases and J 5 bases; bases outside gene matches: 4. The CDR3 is CASRPTGGETQYF. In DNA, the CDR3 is TGTGCCAGCAGACCGACAGGGGGGGAGACCCAGTACTTC.

This chain's CDR3 is CAISESLGQRSPLHF. CDR3 in DNA: TGTGCCATCAGTGAGTCGTTGGGACAACGGTCACCCCTCCACTTT. V usage is TRBV10-3 and J usage is TRBJ1-6; a possible D gene is TRBD1 (6 bases). Germline values: CDR1 ENHRY, CDR2 SYGVKD. The V gene lost 0 bases and the J gene lost 10 bases, with 13 bases spanning the gap. The CDR3 is 15 amino acids.

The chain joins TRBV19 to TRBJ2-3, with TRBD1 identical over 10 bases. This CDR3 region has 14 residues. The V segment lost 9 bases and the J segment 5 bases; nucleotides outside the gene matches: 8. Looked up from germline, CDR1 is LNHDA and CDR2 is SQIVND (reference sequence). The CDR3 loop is CASRDRGKGDTQYF. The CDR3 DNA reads TGTGCCAGCCGGGACAGGGGTAAGGGAGATACGCAGTATTTT.

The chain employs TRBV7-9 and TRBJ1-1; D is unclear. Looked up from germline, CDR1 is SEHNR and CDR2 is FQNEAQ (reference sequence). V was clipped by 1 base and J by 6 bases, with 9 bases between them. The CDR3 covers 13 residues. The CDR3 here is CASSLESGAEAFF. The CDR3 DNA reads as TGTGCCAGCAGCTTAGAGAGTGGGGCTGAAGCTTTCTTT.

In nucleotides, the CDR3 is TGCAGTGCTAGTAGGGGAATTGGGGAAGCTTTCTTT. Encoded protein: CSASRGIGEAFF. The rearrangement joins TRBV20-1 to TRBJ1-1, with D maybe TRBD1 (5 bases). The ends were cut back, 3 bases at V and 8 bases at J, with 13 bases in the middle. CDR3 length equals 12 residues. CDR1 DFQATT and CDR2 SNEGSKA come from the germline V gene (reference sequence).

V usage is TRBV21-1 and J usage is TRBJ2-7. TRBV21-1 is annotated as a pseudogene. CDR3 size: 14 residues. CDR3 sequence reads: CASSWLRGKDEQYF. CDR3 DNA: TGTGCCAGCAGCTGGCTACGGGGCAAGGACGAGCAGTACTTC.

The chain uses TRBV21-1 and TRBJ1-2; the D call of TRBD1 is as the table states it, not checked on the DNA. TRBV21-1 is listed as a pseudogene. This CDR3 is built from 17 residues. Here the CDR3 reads CASSKGPGQGSFYGYTF. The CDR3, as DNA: TGTGCCAGCAGCAAAGGTCCCGGACAGGGATCCTTCTATGGCTACACCTTC.

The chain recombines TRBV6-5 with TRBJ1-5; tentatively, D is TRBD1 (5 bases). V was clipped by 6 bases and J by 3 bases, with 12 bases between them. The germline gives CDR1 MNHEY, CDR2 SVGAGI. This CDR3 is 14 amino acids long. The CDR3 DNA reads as TGTGCCAGCAGGGGACCGTCGTACAATCAGCCCCAGCATTTT. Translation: CASRGPSYNQPQHF.

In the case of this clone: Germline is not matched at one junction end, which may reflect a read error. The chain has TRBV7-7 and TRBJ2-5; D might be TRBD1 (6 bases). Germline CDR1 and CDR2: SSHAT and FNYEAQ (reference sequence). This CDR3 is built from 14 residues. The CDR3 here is CASSATGFQETQYF. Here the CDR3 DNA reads TGTGCTAGCAGCGCCACAGGGTTCCAAGAGACCCAGTACTTC.

The DNA for the CDR3 is TGTGCCAGCAGCGTAGAGCAGGCAGGGGGCGACGAGCAGTACTTC. This encodes CASSVEQAGGDEQYF. This chain links TRBV9 with TRBJ2-7, with 8 positions matching TRBD1. J lost 5 bases, V lost 0 bases, and 7 bases had no gene match. From germline, CDR1 is SGDLS and CDR2 YYNGEE. This CDR3 contains 15 residues.

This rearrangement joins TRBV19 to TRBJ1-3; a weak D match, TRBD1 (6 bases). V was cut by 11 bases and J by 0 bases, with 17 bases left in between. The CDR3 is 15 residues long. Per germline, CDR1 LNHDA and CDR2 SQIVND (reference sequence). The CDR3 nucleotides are TGTGCCTCCTCCCAGGGGCAGGCCTCTGGAAACACCATATATTTT. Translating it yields CASSQGQASGNTIYF.

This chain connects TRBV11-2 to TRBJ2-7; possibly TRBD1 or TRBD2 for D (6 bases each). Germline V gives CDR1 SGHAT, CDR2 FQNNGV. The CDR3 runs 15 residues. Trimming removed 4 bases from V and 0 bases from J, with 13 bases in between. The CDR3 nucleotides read TGTGCCAGCAGCTCCCCGGGGGCCCCCTCCTACGAGCAGTACTTC. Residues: CASSSPGAPSYEQYF.

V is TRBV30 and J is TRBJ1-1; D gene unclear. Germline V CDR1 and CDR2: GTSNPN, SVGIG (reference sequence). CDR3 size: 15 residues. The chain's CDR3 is CAYFPYGPPNTEAFF. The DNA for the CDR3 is TGTGCATACTTCCCGTATGGGCCACCGAACACTGAAGCTTTCTTT. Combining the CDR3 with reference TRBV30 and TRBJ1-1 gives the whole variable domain SQTIHQWPATLVQPVGSPLSLECTVEGTSNPNLYWYRQAAGRGLQLLFYSVGIGQISSEVPQNLSASRPQDRQFILSSKKLLLSDSGFYLCAYFPYGPPNTEAFFGQGTRLTVV.

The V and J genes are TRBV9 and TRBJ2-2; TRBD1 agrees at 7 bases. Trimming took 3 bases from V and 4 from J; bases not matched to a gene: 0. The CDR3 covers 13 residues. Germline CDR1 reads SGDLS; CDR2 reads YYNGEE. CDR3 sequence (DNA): TGTGCCAGCAGCGCAGGGGGCACCGGGGAGCTGTTTTTT. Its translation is CASSAGGTGELFF. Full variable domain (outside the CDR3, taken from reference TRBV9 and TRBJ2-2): DSGVTQTPKHLITATGQRVTLRCSPRSGDLSVYWYQQSLDQGLQFLIQYYNGEERAKGNILERFSAQQFPDLHSELNLSSLELGDSALYFCASSAGGTGELFFGEGSRLTVL.

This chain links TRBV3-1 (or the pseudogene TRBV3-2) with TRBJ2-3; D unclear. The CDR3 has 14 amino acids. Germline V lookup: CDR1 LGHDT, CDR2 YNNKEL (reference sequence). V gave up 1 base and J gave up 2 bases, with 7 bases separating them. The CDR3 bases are TGTGCCAGCAGCCAAGGTTCCAACACAGATACGCAGTATTTT. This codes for CASSQGSNTDTQYF.

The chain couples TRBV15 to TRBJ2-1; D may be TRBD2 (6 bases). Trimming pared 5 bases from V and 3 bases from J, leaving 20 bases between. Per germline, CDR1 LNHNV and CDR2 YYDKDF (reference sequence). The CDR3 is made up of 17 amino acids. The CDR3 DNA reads TGTGCCACCAGCGTCACATTAGGGGTAGCGGACTACAATGAGCAGTTCTTC. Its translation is CATSVTLGVADYNEQFF. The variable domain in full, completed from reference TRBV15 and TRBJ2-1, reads DAMVIQNPRYQVTQFGKPVTLSCSQTLNHNVMYWYQQKSSQAPKLLFHYYDKDFNNEADTPDNFQSRRPNTSFCFLDIRSPGLGDTAMYLCATSVTLGVADYNEQFFGPGTRLTVL.

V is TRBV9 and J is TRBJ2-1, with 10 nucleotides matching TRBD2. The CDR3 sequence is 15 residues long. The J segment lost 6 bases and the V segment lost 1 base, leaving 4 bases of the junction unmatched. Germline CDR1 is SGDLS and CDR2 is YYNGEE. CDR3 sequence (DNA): TGTGCCAGCAGCGTAAGGCCTAGCGGGAGCAATGAGCAGTTCTTC. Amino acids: CASSVRPSGSNEQFF.